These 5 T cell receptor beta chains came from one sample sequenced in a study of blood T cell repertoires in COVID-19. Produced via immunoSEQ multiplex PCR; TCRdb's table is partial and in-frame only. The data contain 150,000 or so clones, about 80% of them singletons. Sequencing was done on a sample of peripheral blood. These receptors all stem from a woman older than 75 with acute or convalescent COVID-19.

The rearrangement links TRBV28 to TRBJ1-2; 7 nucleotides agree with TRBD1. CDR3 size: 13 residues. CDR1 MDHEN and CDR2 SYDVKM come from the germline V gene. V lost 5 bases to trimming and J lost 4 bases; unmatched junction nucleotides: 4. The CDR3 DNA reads TGTGCCAGCAGTCCTAAGGGGGCCTATGGCTACACCTTC. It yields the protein CASSPKGAYGYTF.

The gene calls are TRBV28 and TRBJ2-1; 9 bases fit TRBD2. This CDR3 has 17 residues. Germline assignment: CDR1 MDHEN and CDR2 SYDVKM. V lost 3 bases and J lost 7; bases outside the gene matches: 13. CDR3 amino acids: CASSFNPGGRAGNEQFF. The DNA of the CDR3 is TGTGCCAGCAGTTTCAATCCAGGCGGGAGGGCGGGGAATGAGCAGTTCTTC. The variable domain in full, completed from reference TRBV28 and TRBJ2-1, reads DVKVTQSSRYLVKRTGEKVFLECVQDMDHENMFWYRQDPGLGLRLIYFSYDVKMKEKGDIPEGYSVSREKKERFSLILESASTNQTSMYLCASSFNPGGRAGNEQFFGPGTRLTVL.

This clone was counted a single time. CDR3 in DNA: TGTGCCAGCAGCCCTTCAGGGTGGTCTGAAGCTTTCTTT. Its protein is CASSPSGWSEAFF. V gene TRBV9 combines with J gene TRBJ1-1; weak D call: TRBD1 (5 bases). V dropped 4 bases and J dropped 6 bases, with 13 bases sitting between them. CDR1 SGDLS and CDR2 YYNGEE come from the germline V gene. CDR3 length: 13 amino acids.

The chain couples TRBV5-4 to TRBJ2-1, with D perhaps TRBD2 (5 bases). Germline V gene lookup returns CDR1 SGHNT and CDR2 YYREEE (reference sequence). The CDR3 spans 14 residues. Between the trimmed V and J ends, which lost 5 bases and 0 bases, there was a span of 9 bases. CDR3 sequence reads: CASRSGSSYNEQFF. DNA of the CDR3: TGTGCCAGCAGGTCGGGGAGCTCCTACAATGAGCAGTTCTTC.

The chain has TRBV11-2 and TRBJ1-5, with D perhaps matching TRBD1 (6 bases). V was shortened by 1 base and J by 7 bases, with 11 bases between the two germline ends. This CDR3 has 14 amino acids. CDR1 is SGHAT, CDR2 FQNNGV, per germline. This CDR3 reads CASSLGGRGQPQHF. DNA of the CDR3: TGTGCCAGCAGCTTAGGGGGGCGGGGGCAGCCCCAGCATTTT.